The sequence of this TCR beta chain was determined in a study of control samples from healthy donors and cancer patients. Produced via immunoSEQ multiplex PCR; TCRdb's table is partial and in-frame only. There are about 150,000 clones in the sample; about 93% occur only once, and approximately 15% lies in the top ten. The germline V and J ends were trimmed by 4 bases and 1 base, with 11 bases remaining between them. The V gene's germline CDR1 is LNHDA and CDR2 SQIVND (reference sequence). The CDR3 totals 15 residues. The material sequenced was PBMCs. The rearrangement joins TRBV19 to TRBJ1-5, with no clear D. The receptor comes from a man in his sixties with colorectal cancer. The CDR3 is CASSTELESNQPQHF. The CDR3 DNA reads TGTGCCAGTAGTACTGAGCTAGAAAGCAATCAGCCCCAGCATTTT.